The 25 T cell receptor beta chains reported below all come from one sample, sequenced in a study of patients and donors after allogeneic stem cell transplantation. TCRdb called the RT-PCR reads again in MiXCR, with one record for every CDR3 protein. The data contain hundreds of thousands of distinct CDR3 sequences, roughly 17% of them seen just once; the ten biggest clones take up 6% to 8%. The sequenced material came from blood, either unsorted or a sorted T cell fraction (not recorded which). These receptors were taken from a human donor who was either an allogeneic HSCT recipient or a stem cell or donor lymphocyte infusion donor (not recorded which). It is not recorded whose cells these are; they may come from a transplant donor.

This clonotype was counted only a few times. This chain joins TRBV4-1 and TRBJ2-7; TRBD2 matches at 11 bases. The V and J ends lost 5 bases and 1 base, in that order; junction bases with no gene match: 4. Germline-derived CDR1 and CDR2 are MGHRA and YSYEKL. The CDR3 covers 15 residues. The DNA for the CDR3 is TGCGCCAGCAGCTCGGGACTAGCGGAATCCTACGAGCAGTACTTC. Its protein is CASSSGLAESYEQYF.

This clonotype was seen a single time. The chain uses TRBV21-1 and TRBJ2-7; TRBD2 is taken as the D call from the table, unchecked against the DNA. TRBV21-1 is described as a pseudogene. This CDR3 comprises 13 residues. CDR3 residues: CAPGGTVSYEQYF. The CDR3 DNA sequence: TGTGCCCCCGGAGGGACGGTATCCTACGAGCAGTACTTC.

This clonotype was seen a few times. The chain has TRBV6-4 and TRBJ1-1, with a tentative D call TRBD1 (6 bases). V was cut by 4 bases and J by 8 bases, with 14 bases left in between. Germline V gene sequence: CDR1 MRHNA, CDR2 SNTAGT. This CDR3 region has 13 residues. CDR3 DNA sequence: TGTGCCAGCAGTGGCGAGATGGGGGCCGAAGCTTTCTTT. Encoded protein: CASSGEMGAEAFF.

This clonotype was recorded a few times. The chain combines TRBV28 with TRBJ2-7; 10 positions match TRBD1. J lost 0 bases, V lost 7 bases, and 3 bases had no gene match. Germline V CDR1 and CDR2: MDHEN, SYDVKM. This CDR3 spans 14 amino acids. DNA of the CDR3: TGTGCCAGCATGGGGACAGGGGTCTCCTACGAGCAGTACTTC. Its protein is CASMGTGVSYEQYF.

The CDR3 sequence is CATSRDLDTEAFF. CDR3 nucleotides: TGTGCCACCAGCAGAGATCTGGACACTGAAGCTTTCTTT. This sequence joins TRBV15 and TRBJ1-1, with D uncertain. This CDR3 has 13 amino acids. The V end lost 0 bases, the J end lost 3 bases, and 5 bases lay between the germline ends. CDR1 LNHNV and CDR2 YYDKDF come from the germline V gene (reference sequence).

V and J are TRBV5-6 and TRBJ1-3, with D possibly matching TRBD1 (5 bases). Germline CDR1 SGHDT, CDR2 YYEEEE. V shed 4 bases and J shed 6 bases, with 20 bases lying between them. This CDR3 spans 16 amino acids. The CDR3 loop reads CASSPEVGDGKNTIYF. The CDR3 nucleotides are TGTGCCAGCAGCCCGGAGGTTGGGGACGGCAAAAACACCATATATTTT.

The DNA for the CDR3 is TGTGCCAGCAGTTTTCTAGCGCCCGACAGTCTCTTCCGCGGAAGTTCCTACGAGCAGTACTTC. Translation: CASSFLAPDSLFRGSSYEQYF. The rearrangement joins TRBV27 to TRBJ2-7; possible D gene TRBD2, 6 bases. Germline V gene data show CDR1 as MNHEY and CDR2 as SMNVEV (reference sequence). V lost 3 bases, J lost 1 base, and 31 bases lay in between. There are 21 residues in the CDR3.

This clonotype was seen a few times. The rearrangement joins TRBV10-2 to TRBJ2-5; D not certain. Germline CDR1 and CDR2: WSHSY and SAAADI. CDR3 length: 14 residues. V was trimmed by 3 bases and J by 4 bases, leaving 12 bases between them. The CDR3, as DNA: TGCGCCAGCAGTGAACTGGGGTTGGGAGAGACCCAGTACTTC. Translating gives CASSELGLGETQYF.

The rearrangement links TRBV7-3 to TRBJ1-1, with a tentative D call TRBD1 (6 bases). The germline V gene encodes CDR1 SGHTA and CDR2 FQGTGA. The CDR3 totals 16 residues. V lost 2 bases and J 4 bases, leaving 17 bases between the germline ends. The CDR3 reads CASSLQQRGAGTEAFF. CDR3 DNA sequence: TGTGCCAGCAGCTTACAACAGAGGGGGGCGGGCACTGAAGCTTTCTTT.

CDR3: CASIRPGQGGKEQYF. As DNA, the CDR3 is TGTGCCAGCATACGACCGGGACAGGGGGGGAAGGAGCAGTACTTC. J is TRBJ2-7 and V is TRBV6-2 or TRBV6-3, with TRBD1 matching over 11 bases. The germline V gene encodes CDR1 MNHEY and CDR2 SVGEGT. The CDR3 consists of 15 residues. J gave up 7 bases and V 7 bases, and 12 bases lay outside the gene matches.

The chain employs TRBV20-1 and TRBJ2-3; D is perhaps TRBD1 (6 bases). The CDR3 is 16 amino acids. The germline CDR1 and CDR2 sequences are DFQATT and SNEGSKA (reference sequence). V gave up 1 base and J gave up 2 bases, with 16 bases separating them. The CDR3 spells CSARVGGQTTTDTQYF. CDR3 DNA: TGCAGTGCTAGAGTGGGCGGACAGACCACCACAGATACGCAGTATTTT.

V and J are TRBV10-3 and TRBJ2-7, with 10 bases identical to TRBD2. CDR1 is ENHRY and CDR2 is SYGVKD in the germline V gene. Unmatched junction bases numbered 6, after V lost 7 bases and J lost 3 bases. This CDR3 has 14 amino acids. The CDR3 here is CAITSSGGYYEQYF. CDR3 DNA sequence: TGTGCCATCACTTCTAGCGGGGGTTACTACGAGCAGTACTTC.

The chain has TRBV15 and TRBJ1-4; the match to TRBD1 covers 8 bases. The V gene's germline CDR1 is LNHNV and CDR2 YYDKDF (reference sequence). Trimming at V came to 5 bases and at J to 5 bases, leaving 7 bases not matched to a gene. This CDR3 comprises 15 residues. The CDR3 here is CATSGGQGRNEKLFF. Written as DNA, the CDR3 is TGTGCCACCAGCGGTGGACAGGGACGAAATGAAAAACTGTTTTTT.

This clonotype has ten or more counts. The DNA for the CDR3 is TGCAGTGCGCCGGGACAGGGTAGAAATTCGGACGAGCAGTACTTC. Protein sequence: CSAPGQGRNSDEQYF. V usage is TRBV20-1 and J usage is TRBJ2-7, with TRBD1 matching 9 bases. In germline, CDR1 is DFQATT, CDR2 SNEGSKA (reference sequence). This CDR3 has 15 residues. The V and J ends lost 6 bases and 5 bases, in that order; junction bases with no gene match: 14.

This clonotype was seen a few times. The CDR3 reads CASSYSRWDSLFYGYTF. CDR3 DNA: TGTGCCAGCAGTTACTCGAGGTGGGACAGCCTATTCTATGGCTACACCTTC. V gene TRBV6-5 combines with J gene TRBJ1-2; 7 positions agree with TRBD1. Germline CDR1 MNHEY, CDR2 SVGAGI. The CDR3 is 17 residues long. V lost 0 bases, J lost 4 bases, and 11 bases stayed unmatched.

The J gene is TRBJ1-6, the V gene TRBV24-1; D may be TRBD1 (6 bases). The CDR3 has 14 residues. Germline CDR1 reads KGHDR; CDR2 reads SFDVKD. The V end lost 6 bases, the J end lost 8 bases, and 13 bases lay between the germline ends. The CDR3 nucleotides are TGTGCCACCAGTAATGGACAGTATGATTCACCCCTCCACTTT. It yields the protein CATSNGQYDSPLHF.

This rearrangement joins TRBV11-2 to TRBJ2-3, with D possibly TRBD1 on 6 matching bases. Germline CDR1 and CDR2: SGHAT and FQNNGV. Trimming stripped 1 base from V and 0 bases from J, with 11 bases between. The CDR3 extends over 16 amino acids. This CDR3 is CASSLGHRASTDTQYF. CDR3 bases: TGTGCCAGCAGCTTAGGACACAGGGCCAGCACAGATACGCAGTATTTT.

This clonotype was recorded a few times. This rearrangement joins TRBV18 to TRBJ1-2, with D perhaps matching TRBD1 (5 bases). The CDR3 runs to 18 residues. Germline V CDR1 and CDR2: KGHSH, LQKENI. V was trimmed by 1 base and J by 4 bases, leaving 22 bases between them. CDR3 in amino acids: CASSPQPGLPLDGYGYTF. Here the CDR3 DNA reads TGTGCCAGCTCACCACAACCGGGACTCCCTCTAGACGGCTATGGCTACACCTTC.

This CDR3 reads CASSTTGEDEQFF. In nucleotides, the CDR3 is TGTGCCAGCAGTACAACAGGGGAGGATGAGCAGTTCTTC. This chain links TRBV27 with TRBJ2-1; D perhaps matches TRBD1 (7 bases). The V end lost 5 bases, the J end lost 8 bases, and 13 bases lay between the germline ends. The CDR3 length is 13 residues. Looked up from germline, CDR1 is MNHEY and CDR2 is SMNVEV (reference sequence).

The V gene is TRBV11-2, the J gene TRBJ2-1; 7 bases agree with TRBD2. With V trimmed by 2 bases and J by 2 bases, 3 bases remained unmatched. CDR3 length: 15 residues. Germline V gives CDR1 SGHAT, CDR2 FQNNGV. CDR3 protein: CASSLIAGPYNEQFF. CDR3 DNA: TGTGCCAGCAGCTTAATAGCGGGTCCCTACAATGAGCAGTTCTTC.

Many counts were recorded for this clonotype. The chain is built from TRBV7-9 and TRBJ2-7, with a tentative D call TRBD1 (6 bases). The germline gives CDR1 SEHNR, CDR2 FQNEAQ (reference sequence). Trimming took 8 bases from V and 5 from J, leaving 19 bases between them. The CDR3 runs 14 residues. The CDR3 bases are TGTGCCAGCTCCCAAGGACAGCCGCCGAACGAGCAGTACTTC. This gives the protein CASSQGQPPNEQYF. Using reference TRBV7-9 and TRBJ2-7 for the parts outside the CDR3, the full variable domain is DTGVSQNPRHKITKRGQNVTFRCDPISEHNRLYWYRQTLGQGPEFLTYFQNEAQLEKSRLLSDRFSAERPKGSFSTLEIQRTEQGDSAMYLCASSQGQPPNEQYFGPGTRLTVT.

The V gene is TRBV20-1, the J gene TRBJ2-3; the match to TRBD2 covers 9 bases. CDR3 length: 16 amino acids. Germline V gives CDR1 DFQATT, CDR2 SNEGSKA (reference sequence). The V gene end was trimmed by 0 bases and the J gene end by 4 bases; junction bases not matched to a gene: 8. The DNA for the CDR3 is TGCAGTGCTAGAGATCAGGGCGGGGGGGCCCCAGATACGCAGTATTTT. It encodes CSARDQGGGAPDTQYF.

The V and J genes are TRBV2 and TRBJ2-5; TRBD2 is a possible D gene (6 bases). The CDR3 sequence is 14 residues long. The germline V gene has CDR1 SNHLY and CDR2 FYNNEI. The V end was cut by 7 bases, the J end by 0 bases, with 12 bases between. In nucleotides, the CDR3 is TGTGCCAGCATAGGCGGGGAGTACCAAGAGACCCAGTACTTC. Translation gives CASIGGEYQETQYF. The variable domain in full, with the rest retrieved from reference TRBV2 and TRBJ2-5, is EPEVTQTPSHQVTQMGQEVILRCVPISNHLYFYWYRQILGQKVEFLVSFYNNEISEKSEIFDDQFSVERPDGSNFTLKIRSTKLEDSAMYFCASIGGEYQETQYFGPGTRLLVL.

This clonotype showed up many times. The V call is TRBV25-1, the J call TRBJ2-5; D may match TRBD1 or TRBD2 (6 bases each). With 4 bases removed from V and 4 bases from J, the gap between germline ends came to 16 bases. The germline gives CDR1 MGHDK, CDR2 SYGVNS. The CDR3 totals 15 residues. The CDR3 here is CASSGNLGGGETQYF. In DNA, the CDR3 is TGTGCCAGCAGTGGAAATTTAGGGGGAGGAGAGACCCAGTACTTC.

The CDR3 nucleotides read TGCAGCGTTGAAGCAGCTGGAAACACCATATATTTT. Its translation is CSVEAAGNTIYF. This rearrangement joins TRBV29-1 to TRBJ1-3; D not resolved. The CDR3 has 12 amino acids. V was clipped by 1 base and J by 2 bases, with 3 bases between them. The V gene's germline CDR1 is SQVTM and CDR2 ANQGSEA.